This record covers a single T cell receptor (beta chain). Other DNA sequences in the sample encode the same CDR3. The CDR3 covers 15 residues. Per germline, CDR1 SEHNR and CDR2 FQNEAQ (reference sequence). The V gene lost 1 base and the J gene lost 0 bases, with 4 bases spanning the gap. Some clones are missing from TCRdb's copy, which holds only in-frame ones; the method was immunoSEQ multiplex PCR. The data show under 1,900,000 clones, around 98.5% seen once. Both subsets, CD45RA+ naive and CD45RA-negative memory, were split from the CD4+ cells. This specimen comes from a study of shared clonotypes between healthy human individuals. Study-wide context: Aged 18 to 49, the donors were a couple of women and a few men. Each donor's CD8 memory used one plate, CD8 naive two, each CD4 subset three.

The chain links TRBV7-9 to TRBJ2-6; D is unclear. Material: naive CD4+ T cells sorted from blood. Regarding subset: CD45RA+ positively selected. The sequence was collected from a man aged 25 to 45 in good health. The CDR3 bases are TGTGCCAGCAGCTTAGGTTTCTCTGGGGCCAACGTCCTGACTTTC. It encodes CASSLGFSGANVLTF.